Listed here are 25 T cell receptor beta chains from one sample, sequenced in a study of cytomegalovirus exposure and HLA in healthy donors. The PCR used 60 Vbeta and 13 Jbeta primers. Clones were read by immunoSEQ multiplex PCR, and TCRdb kept only the in-frame ones, dropping some. The data show approximately 90,000 clones, around 77% seen once. The sequenced material came from PBMCs. Every receptor here comes from a man aged 25 to 40 in good health and CMV-seronegative.

V usage is TRBV5-1 and J usage is TRBJ1-3; 9 positions agree with TRBD1. With 4 bases clipped from V and 4 bases from J, the junction kept 3 bases outside the gene matches. This CDR3 region has 14 residues. The germline CDR1 and CDR2 sequences are SGHRS and YFSETQ. The CDR3: CASSRGQGGNTIYF. The CDR3 DNA reads as TGCGCCAGCAGCCGGGGACAGGGAGGAAACACCATATATTTT.

This sequence joins TRBV2 and TRBJ2-7; 9 bases are shared with TRBD1. The CDR3 runs 14 residues. Losses at the gene ends were 4 bases for V and 5 bases for J; bases not matched to a gene: 6. Per the germline V gene, CDR1 is SNHLY and CDR2 is FYNNEI. The CDR3 sequence: CASSVDRGLHEQYF. In nucleotides, the CDR3 is TGTGCCAGCAGTGTGGACAGGGGTTTACACGAGCAGTACTTC. Full variable domain (rest looked up from reference TRBV2 and TRBJ2-7): EPEVTQTPSHQVTQMGQEVILRCVPISNHLYFYWYRQILGQKVEFLVSFYNNEISEKSEIFDDQFSVERPDGSNFTLKIRSTKLEDSAMYFCASSVDRGLHEQYFGPGTRLTVT.

The chain joins TRBV28 to TRBJ1-2; D remains unclear. The V gene lost 3 bases and the J gene lost 4 bases, with 15 bases spanning the gap. Germline CDR1 and CDR2: MDHEN and SYDVKM. The CDR3 length is 15 residues. CDR3 loop: CASSFMRVVSYGYTF. CDR3 in DNA: TGTGCCAGCAGTTTTATGAGGGTAGTGAGCTATGGCTACACCTTC.

The chain has TRBV7-9 and TRBJ2-1; 9 bases fit TRBD2. CDR1 is SEHNR, CDR2 FQNEAQ, per germline (reference sequence). The length of the CDR3 is 16 residues. V was clipped by 1 base and J by 4 bases; unmatched bases: 5. Here the CDR3 DNA reads TGTGCCAGCAGCTTAGTTGCGGGAGGGATTTACAATGAGCAGTTCTTC. Its protein is CASSLVAGGIYNEQFF.

J is TRBJ1-2 and V is TRBV18; D call uncertain. The CDR3 contains 17 residues. Germline loops: CDR1 KGHSH, CDR2 LQKENI. Trimming took 3 bases from V and 0 from J, leaving 17 bases between them. The DNA for the CDR3 is TGTGCCAGCTCACCGAGTACCGGCAGGCGCTCTAACTATGGCTACACCTTC. Translation: CASSPSTGRRSNYGYTF.

This clone is a singleton in its sample. The germline gene is not matched at one end of the junction; a read error may be the cause. The rearrangement joins TRBV7-9 to TRBJ1-2; TRBD1 might be the D (5 bases). Germline V CDR1 and CDR2: SEHNR, FQNEAQ (reference sequence). This CDR3 is 19 amino acids long. The CDR3 is CSSSLGGGLGAQGLYGYTF. The CDR3 DNA sequence: TGTTCCAGCAGCTTAGGAGGAGGGCTCGGGGCTCAGGGTCTCTATGGCTACACCTTC.

The V gene is TRBV28, the J gene TRBJ1-5; 9 bases are a match to TRBD1. V lost 4 bases to trimming and J lost 1 base; unmatched junction nucleotides: 5. This CDR3 region has 16 residues. From germline, CDR1 is MDHEN and CDR2 SYDVKM. CDR3 in amino acids: CASSSLTGGSNQPQHF. Written as DNA, the CDR3 is TGTGCCAGCAGTTCGCTAACAGGGGGCAGCAATCAGCCCCAGCATTTT.

This chain connects TRBV30 to TRBJ2-5, with D unclear. Germline values: CDR1 GTSNPN, CDR2 SVGIG (reference sequence). This CDR3 is 14 amino acids long. CDR3 DNA sequence: TGTGCAATCGCTCATTCGCAGGTGGGAGAGACCCAGTACTTC. Amino acids: CAIAHSQVGETQYF.

This clone has only a few counts. The chain employs TRBV5-4 and TRBJ1-2; a weak D match, TRBD1 (6 bases). CDR3 length equals 15 residues. Per germline, CDR1 SGHNT and CDR2 YYREEE (reference sequence). Between the trimmed V and J ends, which lost 4 bases and 4 bases, there was a span of 17 bases. The CDR3 loop reads CASSGDGGAGYGYTF. CDR3 bases: TGTGCCAGCAGCGGTGACGGGGGGGCCGGCTATGGCTACACCTTC.

This clone was counted once. This chain connects TRBV5-1 to TRBJ1-1, with D maybe TRBD1 (5 bases). Trimming left V 0 bases short and J 5 bases short, with 17 bases between. The CDR3 covers 16 residues. The germline V gene encodes CDR1 SGHRS and CDR2 YFSETQ. The CDR3 region is CASSLGPGPSGTEAFF. As DNA, the CDR3 is TGCGCCAGCAGCTTGGGGCCGGGGCCCAGCGGGACTGAAGCTTTCTTT.

The chain carries TRBV28 and TRBJ1-3; the D is unclear. CDR1 is MDHEN, CDR2 SYDVKM, per germline. The CDR3 consists of 11 residues. Trimming removed 3 bases from V and 7 bases from J, with 4 bases in between. CDR3 protein: CASSFRNTIYF. The CDR3 region has the DNA TGTGCCAGCAGTTTCCGGAACACCATATATTTT.

The V and J genes are TRBV7-2 and TRBJ2-5; D remains ambiguous. Germline CDR1 is SGHTA and CDR2 is FQGNSA. The germline V and J ends were trimmed by 1 base and 1 base, with 10 bases remaining between them. This CDR3 is 15 amino acids long. CDR3 sequence reads: CASSLVAELQETQYF. CDR3 bases: TGTGCCAGCAGCTTAGTCGCGGAGCTCCAAGAGACCCAGTACTTC.

This clone was seen once. The V and J genes are TRBV7-6 and TRBJ2-2; 10 bases are shared with TRBD1. Germline V gene sequence: CDR1 SGHVS, CDR2 FNYEAQ. This CDR3 is built from 16 residues. V dropped 1 base and J dropped 3; count of bases not matched to a gene: 2. CDR3 bases: TGTGCCAGCAGCTTAGTCGGGACAGGGGACACCGGGGAGCTGTTTTTT. Residues: CASSLVGTGDTGELFF.

The chain has TRBV5-4 and TRBJ2-2; 12 bases map to TRBD2. The CDR3 spans 18 residues. Trimming at V came to 0 bases and at J to 0 bases, leaving 3 bases not matched to a gene. CDR1 and CDR2 (germline): SGHNT, YYREEE (reference sequence). CDR3 residues: CASSLELAGGSNTGELFF. The CDR3 coding sequence is TGTGCCAGCAGCTTGGAACTAGCGGGGGGATCGAACACCGGGGAGCTGTTTTTT.

With respect to this clone: The sample carries other DNA sequences with the same CDR3. J is TRBJ1-2 and V is TRBV9; no clear D gene. With 0 bases removed from V and 5 bases from J, the gap between germline ends came to 8 bases. The CDR3 has 13 residues. The germline CDR1 and CDR2 sequences are SGDLS and YYNGEE. The CDR3 reads CASSVAGGYGYTF. The CDR3 DNA sequence: TGTGCCAGCAGCGTAGCCGGAGGGTATGGCTACACCTTC.

This chain joins TRBV13 and TRBJ2-5; 11 nucleotides match TRBD1. TRBJ2-7 matches the DNA end more closely, so the J call is doubtful. This CDR3 has 16 residues. Germline CDR1 and CDR2: PRHDT and FYEKMQ (reference sequence). The CDR3 loop is CASSLPPGTGGYEQYF. The CDR3 bases are TGTGCCAGCAGCTTACCGCCTGGGACAGGGGGCTACGAGCAGTACTTC.

V usage is TRBV10-1 and J usage is TRBJ2-1; D is perhaps TRBD1 (6 bases). The CDR3 extends over 14 amino acids. Trimming stripped 2 bases from V and 3 bases from J, with 8 bases between. Germline V gene lookup returns CDR1 WNHNN and CDR2 SYGVQD (reference sequence). CDR3 nucleotides: TGCGCCAGCAGTGAGCGCAGGGGCTACAATGAGCAGTTCTTC. Its translation is CASSERRGYNEQFF.

The CDR3 spells CASGGSRGLYEQYF. The DNA for the CDR3 is TGTGCCAGCGGGGGGTCCAGGGGGCTTTACGAGCAGTACTTC. The chain links TRBV6-1 to TRBJ2-7; 8 nucleotides line up with TRBD1. CDR3 length equals 14 residues. V shed 8 bases and J 4 bases; nucleotides not matched to a gene: 10. The germline V gene has CDR1 MNHNS and CDR2 SASEGT.

The V and J genes are TRBV30 and TRBJ2-5; D gene uncertain. V was cut by 2 bases and J by 5 bases, with 12 bases left in between. Looked up from germline, CDR1 is GTSNPN and CDR2 is SVGIG (reference sequence). The CDR3 extends over 13 amino acids. The DNA for the CDR3 is TGTGCCTGGAGTCGCCTTGAGGCGGAGACCCAGTACTTC. Translated, it gives CAWSRLEAETQYF. Using reference TRBV30 and TRBJ2-5 for the parts outside the CDR3, the full variable domain is SQTIHQWPATLVQPVGSPLSLECTVEGTSNPNLYWYRQAAGRGLQLLFYSVGIGQISSEVPQNLSASRPQDRQFILSSKKLLLSDSGFYLCAWSRLEAETQYFGPGTRLLVL.

This clone appeared a single time. The rearrangement joins TRBV16 to TRBJ1-2; a weak D match, TRBD1 (6 bases). Trimming pared 0 bases from V and 7 bases from J, leaving 9 bases between. The CDR3 spans 13 residues. CDR1 and CDR2 (germline): KGHSY, FQNENV. The CDR3 loop is CASSQSGGLGYTF. For the CDR3, the DNA is TGTGCCAGCAGCCAATCCGGGGGGCTTGGCTACACCTTC.

The genes are TRBV6-5 and TRBJ2-4, with D perhaps matching TRBD1 (6 bases). Germline CDR1 reads MNHEY; CDR2 reads SVGAGI. This CDR3 comprises 14 residues. V was clipped by 6 bases and J by 8 bases, with 17 bases between them. CDR3 nucleotides: TGTGCCAGCAGCGCCGGGACATGGGTGGACATTCAGTACTTC. Protein sequence: CASSAGTWVDIQYF.

This chain joins TRBV6-5 and TRBJ1-5; the D gene is possibly TRBD1 (6 bases). This CDR3 spans 13 amino acids. V was trimmed by 4 bases and J by 4 bases, leaving 8 bases between them. CDR1 is MNHEY, CDR2 SVGAGI, per germline. The CDR3, as DNA: TGTGCCAGCAGTTCTGACAGGAATCAGCCCCAGCATTTT. As protein: CASSSDRNQPQHF.

The rearrangement joins TRBV7-7 to TRBJ2-5, with D maybe TRBD1 (6 bases). The V end was cut by 3 bases, the J end by 5 bases, with 16 bases between. From germline, CDR1 is SSHAT and CDR2 FNYEAQ (reference sequence). This CDR3 spans 15 amino acids. For the CDR3, the DNA is TGTGCCAGCAGCTTGCAGGGGATGCTCGGCGAGACCCAGTACTTC. Its protein is CASSLQGMLGETQYF.

This clone occurred once. The V call is TRBV27, the J call TRBJ1-6, with a possible D match to TRBD1 (6 bases). V was shortened by 2 bases and J by 5 bases, with 13 bases between the two germline ends. The CDR3 is 16 residues long. The germline V gene encodes CDR1 MNHEY and CDR2 SMNVEV (reference sequence). The CDR3 reads CASSLAHRVNNSPLHF. The CDR3 DNA sequence: TGTGCCAGCAGTTTAGCTCACAGGGTGAATAATTCACCCCTCCACTTT.

The V call is TRBV5-1, the J call TRBJ2-2; TRBD2 agrees at 7 bases. Germline V lookup: CDR1 SGHRS, CDR2 YFSETQ. The CDR3 extends over 18 amino acids. The ends lost 0 bases at V and 2 bases at J; junction bases unmatched: 10. The CDR3 loop reads CASSLVPSQRGNTGELFF. The DNA of the CDR3 is TGCGCCAGCAGCTTGGTTCCTTCCCAGCGGGGAAACACCGGGGAGCTGTTTTTT.